The rows below give T cell receptor beta chains drawn from one sample of a study of blood T cell repertoires in COVID-19. Clones were read by immunoSEQ multiplex PCR, and TCRdb kept only the in-frame ones, dropping some. The sample holds around 290,000 clones, more than 75% seen once. The material sequenced was peripheral blood. These receptors originate from a woman aged 45-60 years who had recovered from COVID-19. The CDR3 runs from the conserved cysteine through the conserved F or W. The D gene is left open where the match is weak.

cdr3_length: 16; j_call: TRBJ2-6; v_call: TRBV19; d_call: NA; cdr3_aa: CASSMPSVSGANVLTF
cdr3_length: 12; j_call: TRBJ1-2; v_call: TRBV19; d_call: NA; cdr3_aa: CASSGGREGYTF
cdr3_length: 12; j_call: TRBJ2-1; v_call: TRBV4-3; d_call: NA; cdr3_aa: CASSRVRDKQFF
cdr3_length: 15; j_call: TRBJ1-6; v_call: TRBV6-6; d_call: NA; cdr3_aa: CASSYSEEGGSPLHF
cdr3_length: 19; j_call: TRBJ2-6; v_call: TRBV21-1; d_call: NA; cdr3_aa: CASSKRPIYKGTGANVLTF
cdr3_length: 16; j_call: TRBJ1-1; v_call: TRBV6-5; d_call: TRBD1; cdr3_aa: CASSYFPTGANIEAFF
cdr3_length: 13; j_call: TRBJ2-7; v_call: TRBV18; d_call: TRBD1; cdr3_aa: CASSGQAVAEQYF
cdr3_length: 14; j_call: TRBJ2-5; v_call: TRBV12-5; d_call: TRBD1; cdr3_aa: CASGTDRGGETQYF
cdr3_length: 15; j_call: TRBJ2-1; v_call: TRBV5-4; d_call: NA; cdr3_aa: CASSFSGNSYNEQFF
cdr3_length: 15; j_call: TRBJ1-5; v_call: TRBV6-6; d_call: TRBD1; cdr3_aa: CASSYSGRGWQPQHF
cdr3_length: 13; j_call: TRBJ2-4; v_call: TRBV9; d_call: NA; cdr3_aa: CASNKGQKNIQYF
cdr3_length: 16; j_call: TRBJ2-1; v_call: TRBV4-2; d_call: NA; cdr3_aa: CASSQDTQSQGYEQFF
cdr3_length: 14; j_call: TRBJ2-4; v_call: TRBV7-6; d_call: NA; cdr3_aa: CASSSLSQGNIQYF
cdr3_length: 16; j_call: TRBJ2-1; v_call: TRBV11-2; d_call: NA; cdr3_aa: CASSLAASRVVNEQFF